This T cell receptor beta chain was recovered during a study of cytomegalovirus exposure and HLA in healthy donors. The primer mix had 60 Vbeta and 13 Jbeta primers. The method was immunoSEQ multiplex PCR; TCRdb's version includes in-frame clones alone and lacks a portion of them. Of around 150,000 clones in the sample, about 60% are singletons; the top ten hold approximately 6.5%. As concerns this clone: As yet, its antigen is unknown.

Findings of the study overall: The number of N-insertions in an Asian-associated ancestry cluster was reportedly below the approximately 700-donor mean in a later analysis. In a later analysis, TCR beta V- and J-gene trimming was associated with a missense DCLRE1C variant.

The receptor's source is an older woman in good health and CMV-seropositive. The sample taken for sequencing was PBMCs.

The CDR3 coding sequence is TGCGCCAGCAGCCAAGAAACAGGGCGCACCGGGGAGCTGTTTTTT. Amino acid sequence: CASSQETGRTGELFF. This chain uses TRBV4-3 with TRBJ2-2; D is perhaps TRBD1 (6 bases). V was pared by 0 bases and J by 4 bases, with 9 bases between. The CDR3 is 15 amino acids. Per the germline V gene, CDR1 is LGHNA and CDR2 is YSLEER.